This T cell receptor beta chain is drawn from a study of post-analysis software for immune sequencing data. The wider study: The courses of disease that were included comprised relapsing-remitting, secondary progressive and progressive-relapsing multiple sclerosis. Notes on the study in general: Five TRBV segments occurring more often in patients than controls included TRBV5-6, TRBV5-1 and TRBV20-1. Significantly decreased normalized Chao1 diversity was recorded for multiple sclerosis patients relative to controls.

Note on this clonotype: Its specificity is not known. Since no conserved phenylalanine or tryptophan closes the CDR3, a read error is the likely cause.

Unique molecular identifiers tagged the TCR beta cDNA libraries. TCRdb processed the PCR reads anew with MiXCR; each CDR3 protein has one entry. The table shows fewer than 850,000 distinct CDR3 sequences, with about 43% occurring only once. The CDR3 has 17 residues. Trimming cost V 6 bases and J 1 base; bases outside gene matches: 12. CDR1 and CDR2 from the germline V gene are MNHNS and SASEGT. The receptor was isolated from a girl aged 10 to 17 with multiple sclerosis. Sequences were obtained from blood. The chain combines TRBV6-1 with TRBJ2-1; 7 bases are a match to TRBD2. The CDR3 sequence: CASSQTLRRGSYNEQFS. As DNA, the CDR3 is TGTGCCAGCAGCCAGACCTTAAGGCGGGGGTCCTACAATGAGCAGTTCTCC.